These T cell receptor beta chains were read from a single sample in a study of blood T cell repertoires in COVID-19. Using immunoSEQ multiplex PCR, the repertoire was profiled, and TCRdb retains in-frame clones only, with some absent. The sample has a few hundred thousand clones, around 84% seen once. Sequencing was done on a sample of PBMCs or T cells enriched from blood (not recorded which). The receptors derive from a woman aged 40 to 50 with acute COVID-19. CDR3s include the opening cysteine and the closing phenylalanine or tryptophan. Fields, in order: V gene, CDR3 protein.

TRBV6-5	CASHRRAGEEKLFF
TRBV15	CATSREGEYTEAFF
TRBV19	CASREGASTDTQYF
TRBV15	CATLPRLAGRISYNEQFF
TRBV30	CAWSVGQGGFYSNQPQHF
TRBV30	CAWAGTGVYEQYF
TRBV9	CASSAMRRGEQYF
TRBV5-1	CASSLGEAGELFF
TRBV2	CASSGDRGVTGELFF
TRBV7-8	CASSLSGTGNTIYF
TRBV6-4	CASSALPSGAGGEQFF
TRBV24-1	CATSDLGVETQYF
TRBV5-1	CASSLEVPRRAFF
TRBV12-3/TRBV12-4	CASSLDRNGYTF
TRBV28	CASPRGGNQPQHF
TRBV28	CASSTGNEKLFF
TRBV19	CASSIGEPYGYTF
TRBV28	CASSPGGGNQPQHF
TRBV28	CASTRDRSYGYTF
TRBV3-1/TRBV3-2	CASSQDRRGASYNEQFF
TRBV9	CASSVPAGASSYEQYF
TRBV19	CATRSGGHQPQHF
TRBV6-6	CASSSTGGGRTDTQYF
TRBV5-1	CASSPGLAGNYNEQFF
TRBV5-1	CASSDRQSRGYGYTF
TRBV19	CASSMAGTGTYEQYF
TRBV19	CASSFRGSGTEAFF
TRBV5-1	CASSLAFSPGQGKPEAFF
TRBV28	CASSPPLGGLFQPQHF
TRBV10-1	CASSERKAGRRLNEQFF